The 6 T cell receptor beta chains reported below all come from one sample, sequenced in a study of blood T cell repertoires in COVID-19. TCRdb's copy holds only in-frame clones and misses some; the assay was immunoSEQ multiplex PCR. The table includes 200,000 to 250,000 clones, 84% detected once. The sequenced sample consisted of PBMCs or T cells enriched from blood (not recorded which). The receptors derive from a man between 60 and 70 years old who had recovered from COVID-19.

This chain uses TRBV4-3 with TRBJ1-2; D might be TRBD1 (6 bases). The V end was cut by 0 bases, the J end by 5 bases, with 16 bases between. There are 16 residues in the CDR3. Germline values: CDR1 LGHNA, CDR2 YSLEER. In DNA, the CDR3 is TGCGCCAGCAGCCAAGAACCCAGACAGGATCCTTATGGCTACACCTTC. This encodes CASSQEPRQDPYGYTF.

This rearrangement joins TRBV5-6 to TRBJ2-5, with D unclear. CDR1 SGHDT and CDR2 YYEEEE come from the germline V gene. CDR3 length: 14 residues. V was trimmed by 0 bases and J by 5 bases, leaving 11 bases between them. In DNA, the CDR3 is TGTGCCAGCAGCTTGGTGGGTGCGGAGGAGACCCAGTACTTC. Its translation is CASSLVGAEETQYF.

The J gene is TRBJ1-2, the V gene TRBV20-1, with D unclear. The CDR3 has 9 amino acids. Germline V gene sequence: CDR1 DFQATT, CDR2 SNEGSKA (reference sequence). V shed 6 bases and J shed 8 bases, with 7 bases lying between them. CDR3 region: CSANIGYTF. CDR3 bases: TGCAGTGCAAACATCGGCTACACCTTC.

This clone was detected only a few times. The chain carries TRBV7-3 and TRBJ1-6; D is unclear. Trimming cost V 2 bases and J 3 bases, with 8 bases left between them. Germline-derived CDR1 and CDR2 are SGHTA and FQGTGA. The CDR3 has 15 residues. This chain's CDR3 is CASSLEGNYNSPLHF. CDR3 nucleotides: TGTGCCAGCAGCTTAGAGGGAAACTATAATTCACCCCTCCACTTT. The whole variable domain, filled in from reference TRBV7-3 and TRBJ1-6, reads GAGVSQTPSNKVTEKGKYVELRCDPISGHTALYWYRQSLGQGPEFLIYFQGTGAADDSGLPNDRFFAVRPEGSVSTLKIQRTERGDSAVYLCASSLEGNYNSPLHFGNGTRLTVT.

The genes are TRBV5-6 and TRBJ2-7, with TRBD1 matching 9 bases. With 5 bases clipped from V and 7 bases from J, the junction kept 19 bases outside the gene matches. The CDR3 extends over 17 amino acids. Germline CDR1 reads SGHDT; CDR2 reads YYEEEE. CDR3 bases: TGTGCCAGCAGTCAACCGACAGGGGGGCTCCGTGATGGAGAGCAGTACTTC. Amino acids: CASSQPTGGLRDGEQYF.

The chain links TRBV2 to TRBJ2-7, with TRBD1 as a possible D gene (7 bases). CDR1 SNHLY and CDR2 FYNNEI come from the germline V gene. CDR3 length: 13 amino acids. Trimming cost V 6 bases and J 3 bases, with 12 bases left between them. As DNA, the CDR3 is TGTGCCAGCAGAGGCCAGGGGGGCTACGAGCAGTACTTC. Protein: CASRGQGGYEQYF.